This TCR beta chain came from a study (dated by TCRdb to between 2014 and 2016). Regarding the study in general: The study examined whether tumor-infiltrating Tregs in breast cancer are drawn from blood Tregs or arise in situ by conversion from other CD4+ T cell subsets.

This clonotype is termed medium-sized (0.01 to 0.1%). No antigen is known for it. No qualities accompany the bases; no much larger clone lies one base away. To purify naive CD4+ T cells, the Miltenyi Naive CD4+ T Cell Isolation kit was used, and CD25 microbeads served to deplete Tregs. Tregs, naive and memory CD4+ T cells from tumor, blood and ipsilateral draining lymph nodes of five breast cancer patients underwent full-length TCR alpha and beta sequencing. Ficoll density gradient centrifugation was used to isolate mononuclear cells from lymph nodes or from 50 ml of peripheral blood. A purity exceeding 90% was confirmed by FACS for the sorted cell populations. The CDR3 contains 15 residues, cysteine and phenylalanine counted. CDR3 DNA only is kept here, 45 bases in frame from base 1. CDR1 is given as SGHRS and CDR2 as YFSETQ, both from the germline V gene. V loses 0 bases, J loses 1 base, and the germline ends lie 10 bases apart.

Full-length TCR variable regions were amplified by 5' RACE PCR with constant-region reverse primers, followed by semi-nested PCR with Nested Universal Primer A. The ReliaPrep RNA Cell Miniprep System was used to extract total RNA, which was then reverse transcribed into 5'RACE-ready cDNA with the SMARTer RACE 5'/3' Kit. Multiplex adaptors were used to barcode the full-length TCR alpha and beta libraries, which were then sequenced on an Illumina MiSeq. As for how the authors treated the data: For each of nine subset-tissue groups, sequencing data from the five patients were pooled, and the groups were compared by unsupervised clustering of TCR gene usage. The Morisita-Horn index was used to calculate repertoire similarity, with shared sequences weighted by how much each contributed to each repertoire. Using fastp trimming at Q25 and MiXCR clonotype assembly, TCRdb reanalyzed the public sequencing data and kept in-frame beta chains. Entries that share a CDR3 protein sequence are merged under the most common genes and DNA. TCRdb assigned the V and J calls; the authors' analysis was not used. The table for this sample lists 10,000 to 15,000 distinct CDR3 sequences; about 25% of them were counted only once. Together, the top ten hold just over 3% of the sample.

What the study reported, not specific to this receptor: Tumor memory CD4+ T cell TCR gene usage was found to cluster with blood and lymph node memory CD4+ cells and with lymph node naive CD4+ cells. Rather than covering whole repertoires, validation in the larger cohort was restricted to a single TCR beta V-J rearrangement. The greatest overlap of tumor-infiltrating Treg TCR alpha and beta sequences was observed with tumor naive CD4+ T cells, followed by blood naive CD4+ T cells.

The V gene is TRBV5-1 and the J gene is TRBJ1-2, and the D gene may be TRBD1, 6 bases matching. The sequence came from a female donor with breast cancer. The source material was naive CD4+ T cells sorted from blood. In the paper's terms, the cell subset or site label means: naive CD4+ T cells, CD4+CD45RA+CD25-. The CDR3 here reads CASSLGHRDNYGYTF. At the DNA level, the sequence is TGCGCCAGCAGCTTGGGTCACAGGGATAACTATGGCTACACCTTC.